This TCR beta chain was documented in a study of CD8 T cells in Susac syndrome. Random hexamers served to reverse transcribe about 0.45 to 1 ug RNA. TCRdb re-called the immunoSEQ multiplex PCR reads with MiXCR, one entry per CDR3 protein. The sample lists roughly 400,000 distinct CDR3 sequences, 85% seen once, with approximately 0.11% in the top ten. As for this clonotype: What it binds is unknown.

TEMRA cells underwent FACS enrichment and CD8+ and CD4+ T cells underwent negative isolation. Study-wide results and limits: Regarding the TCR sequencing and HLA analysis, the study admitted that a relatively small number of individuals were involved.

The CDR3 covers 15 residues. V was cut by 5 bases and J by 1 base, with 14 bases left in between. Per the germline V gene, CDR1 is MNHNY and CDR2 is SVGAGI (reference sequence). V is TRBV6-6 and J is TRBJ1-1; D is possibly TRBD1 (5 bases). The specimen sequenced was CD8+ T cells from PBMCs. The sequence was obtained from a human donor with multiple sclerosis. The CDR3 DNA is TGTGCCAGCAGTCCCAGGGCGGGGGAGAACACTGAAGCTTTCTTT. Amino acid sequence: CASSPRAGENTEAFF.